One and the same sample provided the 20 T cell receptor beta chains below, sequenced in a study of T cells after yellow fever vaccination. Via MiXCR, TCRdb re-called the 5' RACE reads, giving one row per CDR3 protein. Of some 350,000 distinct CDR3 sequences in the sample, around 3.9% were seen once. Sequences were derived from PBMCs, sampled 5 days after the yellow fever booster vaccination. These receptors came from a man between 18 and 29 years old who received the YFV17D yellow fever vaccine.

In this sample, this clonotype turned up a few times. The chain joins TRBV4-3 to TRBJ1-2; TRBD1 is a possible D gene (5 bases). The CDR3 runs 19 residues. From germline, CDR1 is LGHNA and CDR2 YSLEER. V was shortened by 0 bases and J by 6 bases, with 26 bases between the two germline ends. CDR3 amino acids: CASSQDGTKWEPDGNGYTF. DNA of the CDR3: TGCGCCAGCAGCCAAGACGGGACCAAATGGGAACCTGACGGGAATGGCTACACCTTC.

The chain recombines TRBV5-1 with TRBJ1-3, with a tentative D call TRBD1 (5 bases). The CDR3 contains 16 residues. Germline V CDR1 and CDR2: SGHRS, YFSETQ. Trimming took 0 bases from V and 0 from J, leaving 10 bases between them. CDR3 sequence (DNA): TGCGCCAGCAGCTTGGTACCCCAGGGCTCTGGAAACACCATATATTTT. Protein product: CASSLVPQGSGNTIYF.

This clonotype was recorded at least ten times. The chain joins TRBV20-1 to TRBJ1-2, with D unresolved. V lost 1 base, J lost 3 bases, and 9 bases lay in between. The CDR3 length is 13 residues. CDR1 and CDR2 (germline): DFQATT, SNEGSKA (reference sequence). CDR3 in DNA: TGCAGTGCTAGAGGATGGGGAGACTATGGCTACACCTTC. This codes for CSARGWGDYGYTF.

A few counts support this clonotype. The chain has TRBV19 and TRBJ2-1, with TRBD1 identical over 7 bases. CDR1 is LNHDA, CDR2 SQIVND, per germline (reference sequence). The J segment lost 0 bases and the V segment lost 5 bases, leaving 1 base of the junction unmatched. This CDR3 contains 14 residues. The CDR3 coding sequence is TGTGCCAGTAGTGGGGACAGCTCCTACAATGAGCAGTTCTTC. The encoded protein is CASSGDSSYNEQFF.

This clonotype was seen ten or more times. V and J are TRBV28 and TRBJ1-2; possible D gene TRBD1, 5 bases. CDR1 MDHEN and CDR2 SYDVKM come from the germline V gene. This CDR3 has 16 residues. Between the trimmed V and J ends, which lost 6 bases and 4 bases, there was a span of 21 bases. The CDR3: CASSLPPGRDFYGYTF. The CDR3 DNA follows: TGTGCCAGCAGCCTACCGCCGGGACGAGATTTCTATGGCTACACCTTC.

This clonotype was detected many times. The chain's CDR3 is CASSPGTGGSEAFF. CDR3 DNA sequence: TGCGCCAGCAGCCCTGGGACAGGGGGATCTGAAGCTTTCTTT. The rearrangement links TRBV5-1 to TRBJ1-1; 11 bases map to TRBD1. This CDR3 comprises 14 residues. The ends lost 4 bases at V and 6 bases at J; junction bases unmatched: 5. Germline values: CDR1 SGHRS, CDR2 YFSETQ.

This clonotype has just a few counts. The V gene is TRBV7-2, the J gene TRBJ1-4, with TRBD1 as a possible D gene (5 bases). The germline V gene has CDR1 SGHTA and CDR2 FQGNSA. V shed 1 base and J shed 8 bases, with 8 bases lying between them. The CDR3 totals 13 residues. As DNA, the CDR3 is TGTGCCAGCAGCTTAGAAACAGGAGAAAAACTGTTTTTT. Protein product: CASSLETGEKLFF. The variable domain in full, with the rest retrieved from reference TRBV7-2 and TRBJ1-4, is GAGVSQSPSNKVTEKGKDVELRCDPISGHTALYWYRQSLGQGLEFLIYFQGNSAPDKSGLPSDRFSAERTGGSVSTLTIQRTQQEDSAVYLCASSLETGEKLFFGSGTQLSVL.

This clonotype was seen a few times. The gene calls are TRBV20-1 and TRBJ2-4, with D perhaps given as TRBD1 or TRBD2 (6 bases each). V lost 5 bases to trimming and J lost 0 bases, with 26 bases between them. Germline V lookup: CDR1 DFQATT, CDR2 SNEGSKA (reference sequence). This CDR3 spans 19 amino acids. The CDR3 region has the DNA TGCAGTGCTCCCTATCGGGTCCCGGGGGCCCCCTTAGCCAAAAACATTCAGTACTTC. Protein: CSAPYRVPGAPLAKNIQYF.

This clonotype was counted between two and nine times. The chain combines TRBV19 with TRBJ2-5; D gene ambiguous. The CDR3 totals 13 residues. V was shortened by 5 bases and J by 2 bases, with 9 bases between the two germline ends. The germline CDR1 and CDR2 sequences are LNHDA and SQIVND (reference sequence). CDR3 residues: CASSDLEQETQYF. The CDR3 region has the DNA TGTGCCAGTAGTGACTTGGAGCAAGAGACCCAGTACTTC. Complete variable domain (other parts from reference TRBV19 and TRBJ2-5): DGGITQSPKYLFRKEGQNVTLSCEQNLNHDAMYWYRQDPGQGLRLIYYSQIVNDFQKGDIAEGYSVSREKKESFPLTVTSAQKNPTAFYLCASSDLEQETQYFGPGTRLLVL.

This chain links TRBV15 with TRBJ2-5; 9 positions agree with TRBD1. Germline values: CDR1 LNHNV, CDR2 YYDKDF (reference sequence). Trimming cost V 3 bases and J 5 bases; bases outside gene matches: 4. This CDR3 spans 14 amino acids. CDR3 bases: TGTGCCACCAGCAGGCGGGGGACAGGGGAGACCCAGTACTTC. Protein: CATSRRGTGETQYF.

This clonotype has more than one count but fewer than ten. The rearrangement uses TRBV7-9 and TRBJ2-3; no clear D gene. Germline CDR1 reads SEHNR; CDR2 reads FQNEAQ (reference sequence). The CDR3 contains 13 residues. Trimming took 5 bases from V and 1 from J, leaving 7 bases between them. The CDR3 here is CASSTSRTDTQYF. CDR3 in DNA: TGTGCCAGCAGCACCAGCCGCACAGATACGCAGTATTTT.

This clonotype was picked up many times. This chain uses TRBV7-2 with TRBJ1-6; D perhaps matches TRBD1 (6 bases). Germline CDR1 is SGHTA and CDR2 is FQGNSA. V lost 2 bases, J lost 10 bases, and 15 bases lay in between. The CDR3 extends over 15 amino acids. CDR3: CASSLSQGVLSPLHF. CDR3 in DNA: TGTGCCAGCAGCTTATCACAGGGTGTCTTATCACCCCTCCACTTT.

This chain joins TRBV5-6 and TRBJ1-6; D perhaps matches TRBD1 (6 bases). The length of the CDR3 is 16 residues. Germline CDR1 SGHDT, CDR2 YYEEEE. The ends were cut back, 3 bases at V and 6 bases at J, with 16 bases in the middle. The CDR3 bases are TGTGCCAGCAGCTGGGGGGGCACAGGAGGTAATTCACCCCTCCACTTT. This gives the protein CASSWGGTGGNSPLHF.

This clonotype was picked up many times. V and J are TRBV7-2 and TRBJ2-2; 8 bases line up with TRBD1. Germline V CDR1 and CDR2: SGHTA, FQGNSA. This CDR3 region has 15 residues. With 4 bases clipped from V and 8 bases from J, the junction kept 9 bases outside the gene matches. The CDR3: CASSSRTGRAGELFF. The CDR3, as DNA: TGTGCCAGCAGCTCCAGGACAGGGAGAGCTGGGGAGCTGTTTTTT.

This clonotype was picked up a small number of times. The genes are TRBV12-3 or TRBV12-4 and TRBJ2-1, with D possibly TRBD1 on 7 matching bases. The V and J ends lost 5 bases and 4 bases respectively, with 15 bases between them. The CDR3 extends over 15 amino acids. CDR3 nucleotide sequence: TGTGCCAGCAGTACAGGGGTAGGGGGGTACAATGAGCAGTTCTTC. Translating it yields CASSTGVGGYNEQFF.

This clonotype showed up many times. J is TRBJ1-1 and V is TRBV7-9; 10 bases fit TRBD1. V lost 4 bases, J lost 2 bases, and 7 bases stayed unmatched. The germline V gene encodes CDR1 SEHNR and CDR2 FQNEAQ (reference sequence). The CDR3 is 16 residues long. The CDR3 DNA is TGTGCCAGCAGCTCACCAGACAGGGGGCGAAACACTGAAGCTTTCTTT. This sequence encodes CASSSPDRGRNTEAFF.

This clonotype was observed a few times. This sequence joins TRBV5-1 and TRBJ2-4, with D possibly TRBD1 on 6 matching bases. V shed 0 bases and J shed 6 bases, with 16 bases lying between them. Germline assignment: CDR1 SGHRS and CDR2 YFSETQ. The CDR3 totals 16 residues. The CDR3 DNA reads as TGCGCCAGCAGCTTGGCCCACAGGGATAGTAGAAACATTCAGTACTTC. The encoded protein is CASSLAHRDSRNIQYF.

This clonotype was counted at least ten times. The chain is built from TRBV5-1 and TRBJ2-5; 9 bases map to TRBD2. The V gene's germline CDR1 is SGHRS and CDR2 YFSETQ. The CDR3 length is 15 residues. J lost 2 bases, V lost 5 bases, and 7 bases had no gene match. DNA for the CDR3: TGCGCCAGCAGGGAGAGCGGGGGGCCTCAAGAGACCCAGTACTTC. As protein: CASRESGGPQETQYF.

The chain combines TRBV6-5 with TRBJ1-4; TRBD1 agrees at 8 bases. The CDR3 is 13 residues long. The J segment lost 8 bases and the V segment lost 6 bases, leaving 5 bases of the junction unmatched. Germline CDR1 MNHEY, CDR2 SVGAGI. The DNA of the CDR3 is TGTGCCAGCAGCCGGACAGGGAGGGAAAAACTGTTTTTT. It encodes CASSRTGREKLFF.

This clonotype was recorded at least ten times. This chain links TRBV28 with TRBJ1-5; D is possibly TRBD1 (5 bases). Trimming took off 2 bases at V and 4 bases at J, with 12 bases between the two ends. The germline CDR1 and CDR2 sequences are MDHEN and SYDVKM. The CDR3 loop spans 15 amino acids. The CDR3 DNA follows: TGTGCCAGCAGTTTAGAATGGCAGGGTAATCAGCCCCAGCATTTT. It encodes CASSLEWQGNQPQHF. Complete variable domain (other parts from reference TRBV28 and TRBJ1-5): DVKVTQSSRYLVKRTGEKVFLECVQDMDHENMFWYRQDPGLGLRLIYFSYDVKMKEKGDIPEGYSVSREKKERFSLILESASTNQTSMYLCASSLEWQGNQPQHFGDGTRLSIL.